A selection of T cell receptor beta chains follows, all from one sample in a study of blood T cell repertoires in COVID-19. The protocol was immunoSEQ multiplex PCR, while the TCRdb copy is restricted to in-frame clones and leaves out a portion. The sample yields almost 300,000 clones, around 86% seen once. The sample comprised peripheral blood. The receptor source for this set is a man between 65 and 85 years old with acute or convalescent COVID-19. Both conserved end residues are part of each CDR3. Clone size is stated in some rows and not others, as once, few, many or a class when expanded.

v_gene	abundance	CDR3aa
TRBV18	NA	CASSPSRVVGSEQFF
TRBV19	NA	CASSISGDSSYEQYF
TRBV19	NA	CASKQTGNTIYF
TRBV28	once	CASEKIRREFSGYTF
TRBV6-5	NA	CASRPAYRGGGPQHF
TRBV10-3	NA	CATSKGGGTDTQYF
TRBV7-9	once	CASSPLAGGKDTGELFF
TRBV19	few	CASRPRGSSYEQYF
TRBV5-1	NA	CASSLELQETQYF
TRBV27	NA	CARDTSGTDTQYF
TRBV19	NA	CASSQPTNQPQHF
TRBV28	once	CASSLLYGDRDEAFF
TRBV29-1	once	CSVGWTHTGELFF
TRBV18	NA	CASSPGGTGAYEQYF
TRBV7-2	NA	CASSGDRSSSYEQYF
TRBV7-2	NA	CASSLAGGAGTEAFF
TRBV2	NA	CASRQGNYGYTF
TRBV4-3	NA	CASSQQGANSGNTIYF
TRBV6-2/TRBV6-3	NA	CASSYSRGGPTDTQYF
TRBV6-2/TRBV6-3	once	CASSYLAGFYEQYF
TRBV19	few	CASSTGTNSYNSPLHF
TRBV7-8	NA	CASSLDRENIQYF
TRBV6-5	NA	CASSYSAGEVTDTQYF
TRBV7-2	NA	CASSSGQVETQYF
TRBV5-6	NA	CASSLLAGGPAGELFF
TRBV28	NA	CASISGYGYTF
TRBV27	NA	CASSLWGLATSGANVLTF
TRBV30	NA	CAFRLGGEKLFF
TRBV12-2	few	CASRPGTVRQWSGELFF
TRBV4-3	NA	CASSQDVRGAYEQYF
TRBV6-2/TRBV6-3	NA	CASSYFRANQPQHF
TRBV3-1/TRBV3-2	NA	CASSQAMRPIVDGYTF
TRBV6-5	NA	CASSSRGLSSGNTIYF
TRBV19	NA	CASSIRSGRFSYEQYF
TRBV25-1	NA	CASKFGDTEAFF
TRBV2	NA	CAGGVSGANVLTF
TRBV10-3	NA	CAISSSTGGLGEQFF
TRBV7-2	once	CASRPQGYYEQYF
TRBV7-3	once	CASSATAGSETQYF
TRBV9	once	CASSVEGQGVQPQHF
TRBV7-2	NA	CASSLAAGTEAFF
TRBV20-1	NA	CRPSSGHEQFF
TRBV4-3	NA	CASSRLAGVVDEQFF
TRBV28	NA	CASSSYGRGYGYTF
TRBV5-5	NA	CASSLFAGNTQYF
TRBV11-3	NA	CASSLEVRETQYF
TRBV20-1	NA	CSASSRGLALNEQFF
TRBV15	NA	CATSRVAGGNYGYTF
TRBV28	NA	CASTGTGAEKLFF
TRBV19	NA	CASSSQREHTGELFF
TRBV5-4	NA	CASTPSAGYYGYTF
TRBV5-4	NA	CASSLAGGRTDTQYF
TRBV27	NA	CASSWDGSYEQYF
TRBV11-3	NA	CASSLWGQGFGNEQFF
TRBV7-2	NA	CASSLAIRDTQYF
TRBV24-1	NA	CATSDSIAGVGETQYF